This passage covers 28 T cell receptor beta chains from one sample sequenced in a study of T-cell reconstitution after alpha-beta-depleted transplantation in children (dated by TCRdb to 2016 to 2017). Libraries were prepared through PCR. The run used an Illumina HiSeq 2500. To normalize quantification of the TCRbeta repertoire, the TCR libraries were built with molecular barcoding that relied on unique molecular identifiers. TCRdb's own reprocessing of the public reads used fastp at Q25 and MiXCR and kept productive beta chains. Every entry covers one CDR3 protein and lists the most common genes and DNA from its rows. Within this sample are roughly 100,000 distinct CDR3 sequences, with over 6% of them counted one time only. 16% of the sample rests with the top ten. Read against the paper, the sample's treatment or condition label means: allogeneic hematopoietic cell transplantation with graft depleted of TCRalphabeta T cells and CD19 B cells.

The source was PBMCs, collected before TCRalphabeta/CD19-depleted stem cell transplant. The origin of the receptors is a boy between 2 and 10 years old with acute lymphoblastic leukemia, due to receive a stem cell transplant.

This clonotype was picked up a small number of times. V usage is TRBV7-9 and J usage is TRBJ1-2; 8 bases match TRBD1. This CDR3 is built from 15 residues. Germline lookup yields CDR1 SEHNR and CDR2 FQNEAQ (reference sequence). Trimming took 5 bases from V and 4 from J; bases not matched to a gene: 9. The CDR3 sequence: CASSGGTGEGYGYTF. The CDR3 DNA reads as TGTGCCAGCAGCGGGGGGACAGGAGAGGGCTATGGCTACACCTTC.

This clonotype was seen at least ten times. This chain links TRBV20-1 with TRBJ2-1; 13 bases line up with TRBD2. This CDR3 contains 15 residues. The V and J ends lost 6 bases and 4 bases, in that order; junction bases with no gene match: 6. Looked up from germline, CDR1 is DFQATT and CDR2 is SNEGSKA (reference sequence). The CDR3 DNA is TGCAGTGCCCCCGCGGGACTAGCGGGGTACAATGAGCAGTTCTTC. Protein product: CSAPAGLAGYNEQFF.

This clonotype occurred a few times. CDR3 loop: CASSQVRLGKLFF. The DNA for the CDR3 is TGCGCCAGCAGCCAAGTGAGATTGGGAAAACTGTTTTTT. The V call is TRBV4-1, the J call TRBJ1-4; D is unresolved. Germline assignment: CDR1 MGHRA and CDR2 YSYEKL. This CDR3 has 13 amino acids. The germline V and J ends were trimmed by 1 base and 10 bases, with 10 bases remaining between them.

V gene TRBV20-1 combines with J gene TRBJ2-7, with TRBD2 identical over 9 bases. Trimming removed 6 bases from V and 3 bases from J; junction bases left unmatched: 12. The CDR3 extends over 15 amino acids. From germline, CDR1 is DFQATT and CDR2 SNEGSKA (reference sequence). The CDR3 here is CSAKVGGGADYEQYF. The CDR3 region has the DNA TGCAGTGCGAAAGTCGGCGGGGGGGCCGACTACGAGCAGTACTTC.

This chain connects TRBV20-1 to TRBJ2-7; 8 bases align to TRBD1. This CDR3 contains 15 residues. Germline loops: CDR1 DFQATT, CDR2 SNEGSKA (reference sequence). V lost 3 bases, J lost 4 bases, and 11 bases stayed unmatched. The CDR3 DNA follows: TGCAGTGCTAGCGGAGGTCCGGACAGGGTGTACGAGCAGTACTTC. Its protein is CSASGGPDRVYEQYF.

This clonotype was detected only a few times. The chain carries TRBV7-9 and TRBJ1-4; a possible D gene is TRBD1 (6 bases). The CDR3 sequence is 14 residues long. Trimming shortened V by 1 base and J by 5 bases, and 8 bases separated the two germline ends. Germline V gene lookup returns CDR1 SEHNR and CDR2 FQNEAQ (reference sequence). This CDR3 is CASSLVGGNEKLFF. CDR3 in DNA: TGTGCCAGCAGCTTAGTCGGGGGCAATGAAAAACTGTTTTTT.

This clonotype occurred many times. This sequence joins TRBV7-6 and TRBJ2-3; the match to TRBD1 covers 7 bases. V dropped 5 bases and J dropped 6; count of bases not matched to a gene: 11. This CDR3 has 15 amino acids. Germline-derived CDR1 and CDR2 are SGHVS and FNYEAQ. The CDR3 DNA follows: TGTGCCAGCAGCCCTACCACAGGGGTGGTGGATACGCAGTATTTT. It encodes CASSPTTGVVDTQYF. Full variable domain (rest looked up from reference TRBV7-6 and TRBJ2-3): GAGVSQSPRYKVTKRGQDVALRCDPISGHVSLYWYRQALGQGPEFLTYFNYEAQQDKSGLPNDRFSAERPEGSISTLTIQRTEQRDSAMYRCASSPTTGVVDTQYFGPGTRLTVL.

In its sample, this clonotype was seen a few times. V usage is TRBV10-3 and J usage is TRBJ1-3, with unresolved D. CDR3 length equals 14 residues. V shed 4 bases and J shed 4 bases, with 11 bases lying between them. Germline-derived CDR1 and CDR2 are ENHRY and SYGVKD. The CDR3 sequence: CAISGAVAGNTIYF. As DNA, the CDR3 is TGTGCCATCAGTGGCGCGGTTGCAGGAAACACCATATATTTT.

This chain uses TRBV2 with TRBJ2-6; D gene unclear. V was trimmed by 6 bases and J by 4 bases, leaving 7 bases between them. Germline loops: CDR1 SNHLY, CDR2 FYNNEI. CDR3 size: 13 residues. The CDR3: CASSTMGANVLTF. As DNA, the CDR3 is TGTGCCAGCAGCACTATGGGGGCCAACGTCCTGACTTTC.

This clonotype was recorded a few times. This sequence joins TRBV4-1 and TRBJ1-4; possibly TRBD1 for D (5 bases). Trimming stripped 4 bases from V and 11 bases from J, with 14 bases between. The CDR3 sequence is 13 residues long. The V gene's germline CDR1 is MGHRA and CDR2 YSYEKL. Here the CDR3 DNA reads TGCGCCAGCAGCCCCCCCCCGGGGGGGAAACTGTTTTTT. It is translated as CASSPPPGGKLFF.

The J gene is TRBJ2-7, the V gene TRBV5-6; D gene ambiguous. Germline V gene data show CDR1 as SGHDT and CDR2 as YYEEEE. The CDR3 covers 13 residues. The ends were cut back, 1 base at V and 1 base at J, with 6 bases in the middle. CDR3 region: CASSLQRSYEQYF. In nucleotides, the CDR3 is TGTGCCAGCAGCTTGCAACGGTCCTACGAGCAGTACTTC.

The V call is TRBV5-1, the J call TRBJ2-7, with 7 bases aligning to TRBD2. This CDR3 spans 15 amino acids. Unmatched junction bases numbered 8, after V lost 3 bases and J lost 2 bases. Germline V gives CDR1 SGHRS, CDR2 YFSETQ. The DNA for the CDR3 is TGCGCCAGCAGCTCCCAGGGACTAACCACCTACGAGCAGTACTTC. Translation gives CASSSQGLTTYEQYF.

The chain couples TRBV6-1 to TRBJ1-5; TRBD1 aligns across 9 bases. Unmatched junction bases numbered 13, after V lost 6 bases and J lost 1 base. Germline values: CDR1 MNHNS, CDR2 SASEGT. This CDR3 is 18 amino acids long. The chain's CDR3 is CASSPGQGPIASNQPQHF. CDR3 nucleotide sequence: TGTGCCAGCAGCCCGGGACAGGGACCCATAGCGAGCAATCAGCCCCAGCATTTT.

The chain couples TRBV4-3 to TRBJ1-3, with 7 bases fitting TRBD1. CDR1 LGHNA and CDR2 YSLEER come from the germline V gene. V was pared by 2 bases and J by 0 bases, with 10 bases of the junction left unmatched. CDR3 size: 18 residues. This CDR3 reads CASSQLTGSLSSGNTIYF. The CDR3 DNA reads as TGCGCCAGCAGCCAATTGACAGGGTCCCTCTCCTCTGGAAACACCATATATTTT.

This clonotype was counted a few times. CDR3: CASSAPESRREETQYF. DNA of the CDR3: TGTGCCAGCAGTGCCCCGGAGAGCAGACGAGAAGAGACCCAGTACTTC. This chain joins TRBV6-2 or TRBV6-3 and TRBJ2-5; D is undetermined. V was trimmed by 5 bases and J by 3 bases, leaving 19 bases between them. The CDR3 is made up of 16 amino acids. CDR1 is MNHEY and CDR2 is SVGEGT in the germline V gene.

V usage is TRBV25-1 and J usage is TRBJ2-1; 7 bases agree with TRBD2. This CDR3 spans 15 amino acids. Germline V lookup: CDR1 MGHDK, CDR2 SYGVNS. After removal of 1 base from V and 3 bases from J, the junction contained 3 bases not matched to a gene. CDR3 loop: CASSELGGYYNEQFF. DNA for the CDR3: TGTGCCAGCAGTGAATTGGGGGGGTACTACAATGAGCAGTTCTTC.

The CDR3: CASSALEAPNYGYTF. CDR3 nucleotides: TGTGCCAGCAGTGCCCTAGAGGCGCCTAACTATGGCTACACCTTC. This rearrangement joins TRBV28 to TRBJ1-2; D uncertain. The germline CDR1 and CDR2 sequences are MDHEN and SYDVKM. CDR3 size: 15 residues. The V and J ends lost 5 bases and 0 bases respectively, with 13 bases between them.

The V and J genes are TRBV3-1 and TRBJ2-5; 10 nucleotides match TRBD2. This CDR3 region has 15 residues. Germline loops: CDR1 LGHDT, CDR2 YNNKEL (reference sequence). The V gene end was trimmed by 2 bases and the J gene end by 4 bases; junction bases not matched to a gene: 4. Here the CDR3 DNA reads TGTGCCAGCAGCCAACAGCGGGGGGGACGAGAGACCCAGTACTTC. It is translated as CASSQQRGGRETQYF.

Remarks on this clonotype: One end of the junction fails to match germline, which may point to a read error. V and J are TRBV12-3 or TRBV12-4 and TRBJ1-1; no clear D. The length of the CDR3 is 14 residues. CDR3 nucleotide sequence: TGTGCCAGCACCCCCAACCTTCAGAACACTGAAGATTTCTTT. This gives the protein CASTPNLQNTEDFF.

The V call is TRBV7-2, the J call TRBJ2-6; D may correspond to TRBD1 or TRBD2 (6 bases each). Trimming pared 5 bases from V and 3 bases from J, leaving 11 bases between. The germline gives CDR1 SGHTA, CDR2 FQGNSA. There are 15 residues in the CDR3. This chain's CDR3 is CASSVQGLGANVLTF. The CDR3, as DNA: TGTGCCAGCAGCGTACAGGGACTTGGGGCCAACGTCCTGACTTTC.

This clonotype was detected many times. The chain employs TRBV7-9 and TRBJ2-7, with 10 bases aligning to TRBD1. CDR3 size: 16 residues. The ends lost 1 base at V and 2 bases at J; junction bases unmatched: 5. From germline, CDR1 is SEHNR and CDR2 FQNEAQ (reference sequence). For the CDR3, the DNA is TGTGCCAGCAGCTTAGGCCGCGGACAGGGGGCCTACGAGCAGTACTTC. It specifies CASSLGRGQGAYEQYF.

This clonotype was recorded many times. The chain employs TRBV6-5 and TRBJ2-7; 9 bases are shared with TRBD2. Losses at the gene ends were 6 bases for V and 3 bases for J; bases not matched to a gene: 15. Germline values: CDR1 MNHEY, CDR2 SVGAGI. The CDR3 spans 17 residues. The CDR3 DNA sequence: TGTGCCAGCAGCCCGCCCGCGCGGGGGGGCTACTACTACGAGCAGTACTTC. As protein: CASSPPARGGYYYEQYF.

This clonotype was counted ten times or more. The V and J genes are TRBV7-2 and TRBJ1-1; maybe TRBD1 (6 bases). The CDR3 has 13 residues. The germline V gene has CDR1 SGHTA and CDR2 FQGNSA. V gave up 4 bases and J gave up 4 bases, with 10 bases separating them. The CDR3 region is CASSSGTPTEAFF. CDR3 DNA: TGTGCCAGCAGCTCCGGGACACCCACTGAAGCTTTCTTT.

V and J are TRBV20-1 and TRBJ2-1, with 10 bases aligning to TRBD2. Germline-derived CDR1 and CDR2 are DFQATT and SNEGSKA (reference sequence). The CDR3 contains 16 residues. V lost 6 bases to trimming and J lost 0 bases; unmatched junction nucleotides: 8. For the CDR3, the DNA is TGCAGTGCCCCCAGCGGGGGGGTAGGCTCCTACAATGAGCAGTTCTTC. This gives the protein CSAPSGGVGSYNEQFF.

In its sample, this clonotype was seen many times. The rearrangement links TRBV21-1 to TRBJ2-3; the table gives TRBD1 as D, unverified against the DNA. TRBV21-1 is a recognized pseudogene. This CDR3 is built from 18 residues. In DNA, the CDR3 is TGTGCCAGCACCTCCCCGGTCAGGGGGGCCCCACCCACAGATACGCAGTATTTT. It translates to CASTSPVRGAPPTDTQYF.

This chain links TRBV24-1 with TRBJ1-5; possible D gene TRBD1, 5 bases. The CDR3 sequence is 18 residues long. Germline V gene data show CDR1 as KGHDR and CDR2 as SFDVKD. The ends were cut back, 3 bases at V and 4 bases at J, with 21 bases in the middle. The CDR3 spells CATSDRRGTVGVNQPQHF. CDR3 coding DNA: TGTGCCACCAGTGATCGAAGAGGGACTGTAGGGGTAAATCAGCCCCAGCATTTT.

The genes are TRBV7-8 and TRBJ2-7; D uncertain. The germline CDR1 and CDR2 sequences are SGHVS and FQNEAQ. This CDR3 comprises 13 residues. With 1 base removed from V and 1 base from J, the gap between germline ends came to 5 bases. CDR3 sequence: CASSLEQSYEQYF. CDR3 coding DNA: TGTGCCAGCAGCTTAGAGCAGTCCTACGAGCAGTACTTC.

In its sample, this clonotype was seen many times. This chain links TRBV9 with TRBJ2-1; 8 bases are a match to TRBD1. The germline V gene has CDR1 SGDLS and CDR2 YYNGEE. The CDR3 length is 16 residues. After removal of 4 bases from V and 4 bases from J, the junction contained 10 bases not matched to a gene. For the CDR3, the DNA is TGTGCCAGCAGCCCCCCCGGTAGACAGGGGTACAATGAGCAGTTCTTC. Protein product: CASSPPGRQGYNEQFF.